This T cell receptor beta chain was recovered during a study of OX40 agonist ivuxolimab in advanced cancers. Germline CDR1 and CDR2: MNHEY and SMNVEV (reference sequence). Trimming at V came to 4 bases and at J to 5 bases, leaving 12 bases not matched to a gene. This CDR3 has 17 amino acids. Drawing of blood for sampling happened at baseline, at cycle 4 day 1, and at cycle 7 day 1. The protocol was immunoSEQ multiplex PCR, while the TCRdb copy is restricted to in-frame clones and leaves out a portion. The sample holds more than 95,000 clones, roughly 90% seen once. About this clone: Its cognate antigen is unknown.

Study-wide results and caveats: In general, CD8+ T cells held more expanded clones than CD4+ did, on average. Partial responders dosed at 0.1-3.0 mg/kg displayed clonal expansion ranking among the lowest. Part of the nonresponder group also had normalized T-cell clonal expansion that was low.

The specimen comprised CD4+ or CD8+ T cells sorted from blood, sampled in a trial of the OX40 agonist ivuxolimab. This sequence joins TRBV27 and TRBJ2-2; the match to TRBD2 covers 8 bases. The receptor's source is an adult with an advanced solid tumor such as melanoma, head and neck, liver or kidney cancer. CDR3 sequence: CASSSGRIAGSTGELFF. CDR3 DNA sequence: TGTGCCAGCAGTTCCGGAAGGATAGCGGGATCGACCGGGGAGCTGTTTTTT.